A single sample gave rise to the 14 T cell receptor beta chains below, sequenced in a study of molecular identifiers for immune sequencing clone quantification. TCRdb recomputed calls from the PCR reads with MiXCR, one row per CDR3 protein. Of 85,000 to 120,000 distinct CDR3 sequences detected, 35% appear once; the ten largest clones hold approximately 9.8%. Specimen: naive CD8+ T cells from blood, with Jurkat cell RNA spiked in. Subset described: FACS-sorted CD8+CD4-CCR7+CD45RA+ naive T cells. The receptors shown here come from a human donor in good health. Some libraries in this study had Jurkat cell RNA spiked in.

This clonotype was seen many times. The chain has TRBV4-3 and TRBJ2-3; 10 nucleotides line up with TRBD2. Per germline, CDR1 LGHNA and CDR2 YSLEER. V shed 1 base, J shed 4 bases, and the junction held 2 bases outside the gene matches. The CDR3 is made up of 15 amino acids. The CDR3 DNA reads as TGCGCCAGCAGCCAAGGGCTAGCGGGAGCAGATACGCAGTATTTT. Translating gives CASSQGLAGADTQYF.

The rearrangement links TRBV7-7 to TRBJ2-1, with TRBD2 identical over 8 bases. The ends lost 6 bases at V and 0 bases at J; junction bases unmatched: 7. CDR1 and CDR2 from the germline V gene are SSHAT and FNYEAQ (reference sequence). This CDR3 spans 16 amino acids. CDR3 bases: TGTGCCAGCAGTCCTTGGAGCGGGGGCTCCTACAATGAGCAGTTCTTC. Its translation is CASSPWSGGSYNEQFF.

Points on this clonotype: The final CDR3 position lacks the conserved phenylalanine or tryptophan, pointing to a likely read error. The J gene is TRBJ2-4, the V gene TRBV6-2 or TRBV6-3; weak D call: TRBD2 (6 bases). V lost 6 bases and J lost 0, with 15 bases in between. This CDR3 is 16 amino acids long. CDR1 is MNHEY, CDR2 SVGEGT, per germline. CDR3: CASREALALAKNIQYI. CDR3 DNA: TGTGCCAGCAGAGAAGCTCTAGCGCTAGCCAAAAACATTCAGTACATC.

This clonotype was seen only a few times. CDR3 protein: CASSLNDGRNNEQFF. In nucleotides, the CDR3 is TGTGCCAGCAGCTTAAATGACGGGAGAAACAATGAGCAGTTCTTC. The chain employs TRBV7-9 and TRBJ2-1, with D perhaps matching TRBD2 (6 bases). V lost 2 bases and J 5 bases, leaving 13 bases between the germline ends. CDR1 and CDR2 (germline): SEHNR, FQNEAQ (reference sequence). This CDR3 has 15 residues.

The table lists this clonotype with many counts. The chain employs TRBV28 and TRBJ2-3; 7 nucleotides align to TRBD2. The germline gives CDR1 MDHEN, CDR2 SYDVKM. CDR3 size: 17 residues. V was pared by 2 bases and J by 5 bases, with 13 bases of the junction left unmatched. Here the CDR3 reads CASSLGGSPTGGDTQYF. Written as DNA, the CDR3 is TGTGCCAGCAGTTTAGGCGGGAGTCCCACCGGGGGAGATACGCAGTATTTT.

The CDR3: CASSFGTGGAFF. The CDR3 DNA reads TGTGCCAGCAGTTTCGGGACAGGGGGAGCTTTCTTT. The chain joins TRBV12-3 or TRBV12-4 to TRBJ1-1, with 11 bases lining up with TRBD1. The CDR3 length is 12 residues. The V and J ends lost 3 bases and 10 bases, in that order; junction bases with no gene match: 1.

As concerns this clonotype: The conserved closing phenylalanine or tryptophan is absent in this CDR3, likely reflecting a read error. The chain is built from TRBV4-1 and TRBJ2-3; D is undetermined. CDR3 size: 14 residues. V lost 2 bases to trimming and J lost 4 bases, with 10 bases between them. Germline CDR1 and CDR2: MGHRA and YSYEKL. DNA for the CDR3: TGCGCCAGCAGCCAATTTTCCGGCGCAGATACGCAGTATTTA. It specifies CASSQFSGADTQYL.

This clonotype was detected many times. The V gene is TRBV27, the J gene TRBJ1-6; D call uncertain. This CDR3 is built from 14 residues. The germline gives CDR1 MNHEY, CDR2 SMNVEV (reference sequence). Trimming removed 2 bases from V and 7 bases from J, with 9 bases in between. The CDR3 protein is CASSLGGSNSPLHF. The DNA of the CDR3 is TGTGCCAGCAGTTTAGGCGGCAGCAATTCACCCCTCCACTTT.

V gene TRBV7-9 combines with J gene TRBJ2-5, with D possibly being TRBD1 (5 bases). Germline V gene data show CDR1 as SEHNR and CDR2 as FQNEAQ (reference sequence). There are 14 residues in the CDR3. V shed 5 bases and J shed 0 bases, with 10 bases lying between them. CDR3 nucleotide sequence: TGTGCCAGCAGCAAGGACAAGCACCAAGAGACCCAGTACTTC. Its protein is CASSKDKHQETQYF.

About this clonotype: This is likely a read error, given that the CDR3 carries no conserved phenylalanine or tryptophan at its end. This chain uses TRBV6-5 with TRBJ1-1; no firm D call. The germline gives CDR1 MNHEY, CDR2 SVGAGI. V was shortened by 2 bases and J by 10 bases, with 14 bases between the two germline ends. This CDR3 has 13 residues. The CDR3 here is CASSYADPERAFY. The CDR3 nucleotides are TGTGCCAGCAGTTACGCCGACCCGGAGAGAGCTTTCTAT.

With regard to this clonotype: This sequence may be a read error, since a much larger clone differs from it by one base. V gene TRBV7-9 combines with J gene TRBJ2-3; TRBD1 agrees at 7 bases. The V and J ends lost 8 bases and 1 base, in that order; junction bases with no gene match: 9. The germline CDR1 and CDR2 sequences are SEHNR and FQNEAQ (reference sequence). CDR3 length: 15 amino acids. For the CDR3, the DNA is TGTGCCAGCCGCCCGACAGGGTCGGGCACAGATACGCAGTATTTT. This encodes CASRPTGSGTDTQYF. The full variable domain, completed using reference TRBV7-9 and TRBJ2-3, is DTGVSQNPRHKITKRGQNVTFRCDPISEHNRLYWYRQTLGQGPEFLTYFQNEAQLEKSRLLSDRFSAERPKGSFSTLEIQRTEQGDSAMYLCASRPTGSGTDTQYFGPGTRLTVL.

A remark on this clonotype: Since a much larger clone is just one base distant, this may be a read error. CDR3 protein: CASSPDCYQPQHF. CDR3 in DNA: TGTGCCAGCAGCCCGGACTGCTATCAGCCCCAGCATTTT. The chain links TRBV9 to TRBJ1-5; D remains ambiguous. Germline assignment: CDR1 SGDLS and CDR2 YYNGEE. V was pared by 4 bases and J by 5 bases, with 10 bases between. The CDR3 is 13 amino acids.

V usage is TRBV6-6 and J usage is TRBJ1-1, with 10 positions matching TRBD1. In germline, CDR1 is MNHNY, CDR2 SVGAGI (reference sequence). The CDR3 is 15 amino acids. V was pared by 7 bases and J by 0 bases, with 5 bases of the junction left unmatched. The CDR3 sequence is CASTLGTGVNTEAFF. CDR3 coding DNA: TGTGCCAGCACGCTAGGGACAGGGGTGAACACTGAAGCTTTCTTT.

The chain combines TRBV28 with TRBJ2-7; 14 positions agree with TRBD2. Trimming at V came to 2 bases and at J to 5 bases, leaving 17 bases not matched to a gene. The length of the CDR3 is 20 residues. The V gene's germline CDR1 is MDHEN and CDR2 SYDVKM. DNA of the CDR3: TGTGCCAGCAGTTTACTGACTAGCGGGAGGGTCGGGGGGCTTACGAACGAGCAGTACTTC. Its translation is CASSLLTSGRVGGLTNEQYF.